The following is a T cell receptor beta chain sequence with its context. CDR1 is MNHNY and CDR2 is SVGAGI in the germline V gene (reference sequence). This CDR3 region has 16 residues. J was trimmed by 9 bases and V by 6 bases; bases with no gene match: 19. This specimen comes from a study of shared clonotypes between healthy human individuals. Measured with immunoSEQ multiplex PCR; TCRdb has only the in-frame clones, and not every one. The table includes millions of clones, more than 80% detected once. This chain uses TRBV6-6 with TRBJ2-5; 7 nucleotides line up with TRBD1. This TCR was recovered from a man younger than 30 in good health. The sequencing sample was made of naive CD4+ T cells sorted from blood. Subset: CD45RA+ positively selected. The CDR3 bases are TGTGCCAGCAGCTCAACACCCGACAGGGATAGGAGTCCCCAGTACTTC. Amino acids: CASSSTPDRDRSPQYF.